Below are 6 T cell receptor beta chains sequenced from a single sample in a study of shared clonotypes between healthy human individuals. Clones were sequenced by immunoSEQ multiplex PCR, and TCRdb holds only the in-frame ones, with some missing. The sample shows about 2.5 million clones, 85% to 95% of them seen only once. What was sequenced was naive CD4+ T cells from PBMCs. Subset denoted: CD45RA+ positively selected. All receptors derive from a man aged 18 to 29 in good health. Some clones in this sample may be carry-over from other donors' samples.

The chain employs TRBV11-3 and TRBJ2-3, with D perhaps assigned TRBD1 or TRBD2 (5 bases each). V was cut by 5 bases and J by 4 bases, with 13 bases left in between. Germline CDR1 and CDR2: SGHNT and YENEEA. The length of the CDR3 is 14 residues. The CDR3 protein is CASSVVGAADTQYF. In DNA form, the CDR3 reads TGTGCCAGCAGCGTCGTCGGGGCAGCAGATACGCAGTATTTT.

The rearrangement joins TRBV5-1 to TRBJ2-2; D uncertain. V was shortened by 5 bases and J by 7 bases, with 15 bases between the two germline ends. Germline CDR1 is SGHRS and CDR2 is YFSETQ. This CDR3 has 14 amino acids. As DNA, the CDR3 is TGCGCCAGCAGGAAGGGTGTGAGTGACGGGGAGCTGTTTTTT. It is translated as CASRKGVSDGELFF.

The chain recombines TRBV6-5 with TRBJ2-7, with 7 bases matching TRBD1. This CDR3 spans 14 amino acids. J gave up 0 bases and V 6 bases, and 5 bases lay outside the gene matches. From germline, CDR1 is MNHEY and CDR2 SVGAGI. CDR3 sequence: CASRQYRGSYEQYF. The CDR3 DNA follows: TGTGCCAGCAGGCAGTACAGGGGCTCCTACGAGCAGTACTTC.

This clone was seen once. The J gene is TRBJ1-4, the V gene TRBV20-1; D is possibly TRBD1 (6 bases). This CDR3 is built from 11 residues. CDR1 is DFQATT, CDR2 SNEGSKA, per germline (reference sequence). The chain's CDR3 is CLGGGQEKLFF. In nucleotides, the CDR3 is TGCTTGGGCGGGGGGCAAGAAAAACTGTTTTTT.

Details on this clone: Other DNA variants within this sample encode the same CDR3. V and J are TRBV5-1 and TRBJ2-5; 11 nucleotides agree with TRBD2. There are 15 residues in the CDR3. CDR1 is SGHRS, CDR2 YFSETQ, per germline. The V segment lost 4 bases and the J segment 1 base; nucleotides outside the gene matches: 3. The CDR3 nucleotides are TGCGCCAGCAGCCCCGGGACTAGCGGCCAAGAGACCCAGTACTTC. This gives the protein CASSPGTSGQETQYF.

In nucleotides, the CDR3 is TGCGCCAGCAGTGAGTCAGGGGGGGAGGAGGAGACCCAGTACTTC. This sequence encodes CASSESGGEEETQYF. V and J are TRBV10-1 and TRBJ2-5; weak D call: TRBD2 (7 bases). Trimming shortened V by 0 bases and J by 5 bases, and 13 bases separated the two germline ends. The germline gives CDR1 WNHNN, CDR2 SYGVQD (reference sequence). The CDR3 is made up of 15 amino acids.